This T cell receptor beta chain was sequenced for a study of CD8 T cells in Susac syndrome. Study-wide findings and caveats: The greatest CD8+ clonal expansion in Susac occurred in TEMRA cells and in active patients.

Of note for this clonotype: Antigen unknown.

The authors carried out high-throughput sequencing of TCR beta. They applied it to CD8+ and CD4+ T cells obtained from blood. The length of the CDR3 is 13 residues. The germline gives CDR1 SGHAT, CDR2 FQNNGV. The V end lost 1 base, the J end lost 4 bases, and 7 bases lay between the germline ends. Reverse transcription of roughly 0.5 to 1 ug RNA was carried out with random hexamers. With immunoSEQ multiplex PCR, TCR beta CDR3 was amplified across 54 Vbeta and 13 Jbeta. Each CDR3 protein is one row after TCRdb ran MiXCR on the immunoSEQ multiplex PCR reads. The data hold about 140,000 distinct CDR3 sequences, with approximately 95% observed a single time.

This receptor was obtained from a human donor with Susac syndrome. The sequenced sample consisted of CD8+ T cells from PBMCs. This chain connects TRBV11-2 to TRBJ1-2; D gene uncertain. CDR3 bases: TGTGCCAGCAGCTTAGGGGTTATCTATGGCTACACCTTC. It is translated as CASSLGVIYGYTF.